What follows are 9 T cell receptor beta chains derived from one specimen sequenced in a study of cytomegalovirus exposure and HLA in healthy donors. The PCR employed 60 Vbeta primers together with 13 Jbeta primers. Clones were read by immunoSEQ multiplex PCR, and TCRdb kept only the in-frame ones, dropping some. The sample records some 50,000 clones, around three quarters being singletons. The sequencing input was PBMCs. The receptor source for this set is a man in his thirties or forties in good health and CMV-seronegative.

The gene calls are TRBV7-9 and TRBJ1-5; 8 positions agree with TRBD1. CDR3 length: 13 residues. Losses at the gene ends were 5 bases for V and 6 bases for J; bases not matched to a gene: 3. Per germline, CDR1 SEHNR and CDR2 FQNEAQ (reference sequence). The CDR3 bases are TGTGCCAGCAGCCAGGGGGCCGGTCAGCCCCAGCATTTT. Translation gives CASSQGAGQPQHF.

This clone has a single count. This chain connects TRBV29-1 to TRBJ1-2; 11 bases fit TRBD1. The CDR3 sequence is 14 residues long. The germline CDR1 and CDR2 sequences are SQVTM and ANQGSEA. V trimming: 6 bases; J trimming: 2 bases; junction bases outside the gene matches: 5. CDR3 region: CSVGGQGANYGYTF. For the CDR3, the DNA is TGCAGCGTCGGTGGACAGGGGGCAAACTATGGCTACACCTTC.

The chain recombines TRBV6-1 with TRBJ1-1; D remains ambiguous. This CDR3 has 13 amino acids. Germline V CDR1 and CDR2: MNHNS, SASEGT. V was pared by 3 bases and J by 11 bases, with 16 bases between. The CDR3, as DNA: TGTGCCAGCAGTGAGAATGAGGGAGTCAGGGCTTTCTTT. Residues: CASSENEGVRAFF.

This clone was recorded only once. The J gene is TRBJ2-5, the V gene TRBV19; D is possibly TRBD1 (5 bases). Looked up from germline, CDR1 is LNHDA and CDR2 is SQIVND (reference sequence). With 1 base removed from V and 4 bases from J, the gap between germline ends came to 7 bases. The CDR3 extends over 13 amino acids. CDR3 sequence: CASSIAQAETQYF. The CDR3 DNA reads TGTGCCAGTAGTATAGCACAGGCAGAGACCCAGTACTTC.

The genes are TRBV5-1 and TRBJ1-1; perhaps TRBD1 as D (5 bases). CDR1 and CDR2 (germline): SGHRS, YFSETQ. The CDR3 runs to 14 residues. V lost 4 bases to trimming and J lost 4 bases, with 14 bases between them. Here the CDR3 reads CASSDKGASTEAFF. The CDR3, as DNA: TGCGCCAGCAGCGATAAAGGGGCCAGCACTGAAGCTTTCTTT.

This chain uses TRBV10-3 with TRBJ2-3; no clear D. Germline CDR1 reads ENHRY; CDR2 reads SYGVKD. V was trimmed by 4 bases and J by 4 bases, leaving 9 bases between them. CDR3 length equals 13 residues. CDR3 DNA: TGTGCCATCAGTGGTCTAGGCGCAGATACGCAGTATTTT. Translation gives CAISGLGADTQYF.

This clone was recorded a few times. CDR3 protein: CASSGEASMAPLHF. In nucleotides, the CDR3 is TGCGCCAGCAGCGGAGAGGCCTCAATGGCACCCCTCCACTTT. V is TRBV5-1 and J is TRBJ1-6, with no clear D. CDR3 length: 14 amino acids. The V gene's germline CDR1 is SGHRS and CDR2 YFSETQ. V lost 4 bases and J lost 11, with 16 bases in between.

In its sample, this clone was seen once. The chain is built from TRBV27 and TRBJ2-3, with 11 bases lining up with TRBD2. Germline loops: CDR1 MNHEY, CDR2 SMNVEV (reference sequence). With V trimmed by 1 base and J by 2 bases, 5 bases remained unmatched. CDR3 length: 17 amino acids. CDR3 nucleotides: TGTGCCAGCAGTTTATTTTCTAGCGGGAGGTTCACAGATACGCAGTATTTT. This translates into CASSLFSSGRFTDTQYF.

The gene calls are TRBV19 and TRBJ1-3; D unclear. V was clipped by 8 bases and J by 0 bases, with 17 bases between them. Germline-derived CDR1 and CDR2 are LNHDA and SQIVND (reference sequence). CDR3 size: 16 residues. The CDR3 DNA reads TGTGCCAGTCTCAATCGCGCAACCCTCTCTGGAAACACCATATATTTT. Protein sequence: CASLNRATLSGNTIYF. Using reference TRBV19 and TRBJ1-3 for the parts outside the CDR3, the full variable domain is DGGITQSPKYLFRKEGQNVTLSCEQNLNHDAMYWYRQDPGQGLRLIYYSQIVNDFQKGDIAEGYSVSREKKESFPLTVTSAQKNPTAFYLCASLNRATLSGNTIYFGEGSWLTVV.